Listed here is a single T cell receptor beta chain. The primer mix had 60 Vbeta and 13 Jbeta primers. TCRdb keeps only in-frame clones here, not all; method: immunoSEQ multiplex PCR. The sample table includes under 70,000 clones. This CDR3 has 15 amino acids. CDR1 KGHSH and CDR2 LQKENI come from the germline V gene. Deletions cut 3 bases from V and 0 bases from J, with 11 bases between. These data originate in a study of cytomegalovirus exposure and HLA in healthy donors. The chain combines TRBV18 with TRBJ1-1, with D perhaps matching TRBD1 (5 bases). The sequence derives from a female donor in good health and CMV-seropositive. The sequenced sample consisted of PBMCs. CDR3 nucleotides: TGTGCCAGCTCACCCAGGGTTTCCATGAACACTGAAGCTTTCTTT. This sequence encodes CASSPRVSMNTEAFF.